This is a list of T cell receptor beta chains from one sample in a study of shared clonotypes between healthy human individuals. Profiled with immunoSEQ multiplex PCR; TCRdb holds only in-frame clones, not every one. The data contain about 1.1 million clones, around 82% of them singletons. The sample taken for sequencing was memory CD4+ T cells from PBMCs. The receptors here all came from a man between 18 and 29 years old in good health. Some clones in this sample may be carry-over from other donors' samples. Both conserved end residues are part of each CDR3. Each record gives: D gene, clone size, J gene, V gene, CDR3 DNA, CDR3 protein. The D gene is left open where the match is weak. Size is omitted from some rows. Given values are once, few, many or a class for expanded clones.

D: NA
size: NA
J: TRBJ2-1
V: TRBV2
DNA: TGTGCCAGCAGTGAAGAGGGATTTATCTCCTACAATGAGCAGTTCTTC
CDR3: CASSEEGFISYNEQFF

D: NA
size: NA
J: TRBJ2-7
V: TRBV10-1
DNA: TGCGCCAGCAGTACTGTTCGGAGGGTATACGAGCAGTACTTC
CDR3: CASSTVRRVYEQYF

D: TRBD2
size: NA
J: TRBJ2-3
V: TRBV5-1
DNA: TGCGCCAGCAGCTCGCAACTAGCGGGAGGCACAGATACGCAGTATTTT
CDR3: CASSSQLAGGTDTQYF

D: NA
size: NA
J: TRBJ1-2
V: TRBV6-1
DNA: TGTGCCAGCAGCTGGGATGGCTACACCTTC
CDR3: CASSWDGYTF

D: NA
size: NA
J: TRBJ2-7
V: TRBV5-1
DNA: TGCGCCAGCAGCGGAAACTACGAGCAGTACTTC
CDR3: CASSGNYEQYF

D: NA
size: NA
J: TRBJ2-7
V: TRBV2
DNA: TGTGCCAGCAGTGTAGGGGCGGGATACAACGAGCAGTACTTC
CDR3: CASSVGAGYNEQYF

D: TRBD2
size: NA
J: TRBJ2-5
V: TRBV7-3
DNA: TGTGCCAGCAGCTATGGGGGGGAAGAGACCCAGTACTTC
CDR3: CASSYGGEETQYF

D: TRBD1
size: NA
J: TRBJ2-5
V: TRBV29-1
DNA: TGCAGCGGTTACAGGGGGGAAGAGACCCAGTACTTC
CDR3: CSGYRGEETQYF

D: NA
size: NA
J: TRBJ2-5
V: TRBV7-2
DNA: TGTGCCAGCAGCTTGCGACGGGGAGAGGGCCAGTACTTC
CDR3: CASSLRRGEGQYF

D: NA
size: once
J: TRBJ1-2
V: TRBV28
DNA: TGTGCCAGCAGCCTGGGGACGGCATCTGCTAACTATGGCTACACCTTC
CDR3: CASSLGTASANYGYTF

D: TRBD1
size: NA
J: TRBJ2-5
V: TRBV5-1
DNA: TGCGCCAGCAGCTTGGAGTTGGCAGGGGGCTGGGAGACCCAGTACTTC
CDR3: CASSLELAGGWETQYF

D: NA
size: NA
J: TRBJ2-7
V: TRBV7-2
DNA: TGTGCCAGCAGCTTTGGGCTCGTACCTACCTACGAGCAGTACTTC
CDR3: CASSFGLVPTYEQYF

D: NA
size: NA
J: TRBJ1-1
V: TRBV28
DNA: TGTGCCAGCATCAGGGTTGGCACTGAAGCTTTCTTT
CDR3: CASIRVGTEAFF

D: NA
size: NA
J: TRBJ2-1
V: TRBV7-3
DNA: TGTGCCAGCAGCTTAACCCGGGATGTTAGGAATGAGCAGTTCTTC
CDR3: CASSLTRDVRNEQFF

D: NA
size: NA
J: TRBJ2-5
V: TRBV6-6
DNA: TGTGCCAGCAGCGATGTCCCCGAGACGACCCAGTACTTC
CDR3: CASSDVPETTQYF

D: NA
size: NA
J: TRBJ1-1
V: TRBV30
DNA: TGTGCCTGGAGTGTACGGTCAGGGTTCGACACTGAAGCTTTCTTT
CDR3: CAWSVRSGFDTEAFF

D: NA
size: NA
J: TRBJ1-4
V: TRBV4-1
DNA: TGCGCCAGCAGCCAAGAGGGGATAGGGAGGGAAAAACTGTTTTTT
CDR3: CASSQEGIGREKLFF

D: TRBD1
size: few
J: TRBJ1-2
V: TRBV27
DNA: TGTGCCAGCAGTTTGCAGAGGGGGCAGTCTGGCTACACCTTC
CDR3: CASSLQRGQSGYTF

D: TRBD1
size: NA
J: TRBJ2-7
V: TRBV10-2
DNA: TGCGCCAGCAGCGGGGGACAGGCGCTATCCTACGAGCAGTACTTC
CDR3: CASSGGQALSYEQYF

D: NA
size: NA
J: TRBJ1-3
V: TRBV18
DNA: TGTGCCAGCTCACCACCTTCGCACACCATATATTTT
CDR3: CASSPPSHTIYF

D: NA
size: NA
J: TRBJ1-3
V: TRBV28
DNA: TGTGCCAGCAGGGGGACGCAGCTCTCTGGAAACACCATATATTTT
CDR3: CASRGTQLSGNTIYF

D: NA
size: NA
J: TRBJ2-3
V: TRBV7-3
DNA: TGTGCCAGCAGCGGAGGCGGAGATACGCAGTATTTT
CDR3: CASSGGGDTQYF

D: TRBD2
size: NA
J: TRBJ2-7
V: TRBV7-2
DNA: TGTGCCAGCGCCCGAGGACTAGCAGTCTACGAGCAGTACTTC
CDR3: CASARGLAVYEQYF

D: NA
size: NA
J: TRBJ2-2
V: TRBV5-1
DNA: TGCGCCAGCAGCTCCTCGTACAGGGTTGGAGCCGGGGAGCTGTTTTTT
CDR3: CASSSSYRVGAGELFF

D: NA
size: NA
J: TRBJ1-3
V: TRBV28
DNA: TGTGCCAGCAGTTTGCCATCTGACGGGGGAAACACCATATATTTT
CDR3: CASSLPSDGGNTIYF

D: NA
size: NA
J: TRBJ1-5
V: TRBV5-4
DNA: TGTGCCAGCAGCTGGGGACCGAGCAATCAGCCCCAGCATTTT
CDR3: CASSWGPSNQPQHF

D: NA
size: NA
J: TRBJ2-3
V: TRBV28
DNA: TGTGCCAGCAACCGGGACAAACTCACAGATACGCAGTATTTT
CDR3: CASNRDKLTDTQYF

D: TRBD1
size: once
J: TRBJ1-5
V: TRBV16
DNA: TGTGCCAGCAGCCAATGGGGACAGGGGAAGGGCAATCAGCCCCAGCATTTT
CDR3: CASSQWGQGKGNQPQHF

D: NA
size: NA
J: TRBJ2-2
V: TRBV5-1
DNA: TGCGCCAGCAGCTTGGGGGAGCGCACCGGGGAGCTGTTTTTT
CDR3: CASSLGERTGELFF

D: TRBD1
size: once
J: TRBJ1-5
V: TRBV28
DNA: TGTGCCAGCAGTCCCCTAGGGACAGGGCCAAATCAGCCCCAGCATTTT
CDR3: CASSPLGTGPNQPQHF

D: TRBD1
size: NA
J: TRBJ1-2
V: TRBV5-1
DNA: TGCGCCAGCAGCCCCCTTTGGGTAACAGGGGGTTTTGGCTATGGCTACACCTTC
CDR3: CASSPLWVTGGFGYGYTF